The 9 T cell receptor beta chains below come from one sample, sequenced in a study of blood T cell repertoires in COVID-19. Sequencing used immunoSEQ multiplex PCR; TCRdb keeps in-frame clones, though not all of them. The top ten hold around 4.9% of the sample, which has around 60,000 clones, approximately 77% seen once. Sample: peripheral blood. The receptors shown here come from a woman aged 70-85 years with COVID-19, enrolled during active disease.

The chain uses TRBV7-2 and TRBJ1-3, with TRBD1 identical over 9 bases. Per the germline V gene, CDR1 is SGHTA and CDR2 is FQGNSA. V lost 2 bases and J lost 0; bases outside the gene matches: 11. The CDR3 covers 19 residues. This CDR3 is CASSLRGTGTLSSGNTIYF. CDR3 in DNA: TGTGCCAGCAGCTTAAGAGGGACAGGGACGTTGAGCTCTGGAAACACCATATATTTT.

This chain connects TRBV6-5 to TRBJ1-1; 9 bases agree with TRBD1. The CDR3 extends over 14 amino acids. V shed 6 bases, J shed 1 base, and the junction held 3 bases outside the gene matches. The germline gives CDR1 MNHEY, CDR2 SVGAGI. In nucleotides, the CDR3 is TGTGCCAGCAGAACAGGGGGCTCGAACACTGAAGCTTTCTTT. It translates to CASRTGGSNTEAFF.

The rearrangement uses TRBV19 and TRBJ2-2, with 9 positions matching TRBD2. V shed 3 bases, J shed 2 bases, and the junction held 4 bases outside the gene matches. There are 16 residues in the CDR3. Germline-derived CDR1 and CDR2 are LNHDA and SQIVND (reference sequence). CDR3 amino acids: CASSITLAGNTGELFF. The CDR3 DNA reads TGTGCCAGTAGTATCACACTAGCGGGCAACACCGGGGAGCTGTTTTTT.

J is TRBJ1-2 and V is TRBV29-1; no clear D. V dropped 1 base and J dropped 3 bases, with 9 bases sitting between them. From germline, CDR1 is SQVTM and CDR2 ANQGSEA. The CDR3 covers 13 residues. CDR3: CSVEAREYYGYTF. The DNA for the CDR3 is TGCAGCGTTGAAGCCCGGGAGTACTATGGCTACACCTTC.

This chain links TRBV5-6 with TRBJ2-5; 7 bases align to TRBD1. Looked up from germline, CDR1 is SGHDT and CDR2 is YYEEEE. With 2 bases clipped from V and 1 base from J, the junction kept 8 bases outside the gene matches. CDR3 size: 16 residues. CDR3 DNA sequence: TGTGCCAGCAGCTTACTAGACAGGGCCCCCCAAGAGACCCAGTACTTC. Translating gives CASSLLDRAPQETQYF.

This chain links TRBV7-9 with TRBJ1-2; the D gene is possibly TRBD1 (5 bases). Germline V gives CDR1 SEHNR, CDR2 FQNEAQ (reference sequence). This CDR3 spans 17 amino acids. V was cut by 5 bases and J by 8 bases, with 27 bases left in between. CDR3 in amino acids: CASSRTDGGTNRGGYTF. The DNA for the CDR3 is TGTGCCAGCAGCCGAACAGATGGAGGGACTAATCGAGGGGGCTACACCTTC.

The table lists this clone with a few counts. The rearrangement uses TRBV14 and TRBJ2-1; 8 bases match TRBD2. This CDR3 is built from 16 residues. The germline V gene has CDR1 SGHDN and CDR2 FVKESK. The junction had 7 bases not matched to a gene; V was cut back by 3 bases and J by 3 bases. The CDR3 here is CASSQAGLEIYNEQFF. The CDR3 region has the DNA TGTGCCAGCAGCCAGGCGGGACTAGAAATCTACAATGAGCAGTTCTTC.

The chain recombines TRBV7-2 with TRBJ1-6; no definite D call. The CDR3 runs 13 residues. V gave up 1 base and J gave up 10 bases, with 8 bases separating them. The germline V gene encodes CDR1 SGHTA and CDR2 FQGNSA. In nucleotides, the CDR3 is TGTGCCAGCAGCTTAGACAGTTTATCACCCCTCCACTTT. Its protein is CASSLDSLSPLHF.

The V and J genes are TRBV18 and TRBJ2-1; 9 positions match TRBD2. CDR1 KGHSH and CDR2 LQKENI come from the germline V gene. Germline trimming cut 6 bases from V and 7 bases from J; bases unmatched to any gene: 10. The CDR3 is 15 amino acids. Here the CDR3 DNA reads TGTGCCAGCTCTCTACCTAGCGGGACGAGAAATGAGCAGTTCTTC. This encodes CASSLPSGTRNEQFF.